Here is one TCR beta chain with its context. Sequencing was performed with immunoSEQ multiplex PCR; in TCRdb, only in-frame clones are kept and a portion is missing. Seen here are millions of clones, 85% to 95% observed once, and the top ten hold 0.1% to 0.15%. The sample originates from a study of shared clonotypes between healthy human individuals. The CDR3 loop spans 15 amino acids. V dropped 7 bases and J dropped 6; count of bases not matched to a gene: 11. CDR1 SNHLY and CDR2 FYNNEI come from the germline V gene. The receptor's source is a man between 18 and 35 years old in good health. The material sequenced was naive CD4+ T cells sorted from blood. The subset: CD45RA+ positively selected. This chain uses TRBV2 with TRBJ2-2; 7 bases agree with TRBD1. CDR3 loop: CASTKQGNEAGELFF. In DNA, the CDR3 is TGTGCCAGCACCAAACAGGGGAATGAGGCCGGGGAGCTGTTTTTT.